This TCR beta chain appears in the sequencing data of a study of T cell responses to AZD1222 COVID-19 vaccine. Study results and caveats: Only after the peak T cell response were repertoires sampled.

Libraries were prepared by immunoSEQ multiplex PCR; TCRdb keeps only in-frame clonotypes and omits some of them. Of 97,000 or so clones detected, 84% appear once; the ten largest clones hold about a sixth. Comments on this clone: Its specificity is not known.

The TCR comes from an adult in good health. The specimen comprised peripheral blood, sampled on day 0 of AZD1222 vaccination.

CDR3 in amino acids: CASRRLNTKHTDTQYF. In DNA form, the CDR3 reads TGTGCCAGCAGAAGACTAAACACCAAGCACACAGATACGCAGTATTTT. The chain recombines TRBV27 with TRBJ2-3, with D maybe TRBD2 (5 bases). Trimming took off 6 bases at V and 2 bases at J, with 18 bases between the two ends. Germline CDR1 and CDR2: MNHEY and SMNVEV (reference sequence). The CDR3 extends over 16 amino acids.